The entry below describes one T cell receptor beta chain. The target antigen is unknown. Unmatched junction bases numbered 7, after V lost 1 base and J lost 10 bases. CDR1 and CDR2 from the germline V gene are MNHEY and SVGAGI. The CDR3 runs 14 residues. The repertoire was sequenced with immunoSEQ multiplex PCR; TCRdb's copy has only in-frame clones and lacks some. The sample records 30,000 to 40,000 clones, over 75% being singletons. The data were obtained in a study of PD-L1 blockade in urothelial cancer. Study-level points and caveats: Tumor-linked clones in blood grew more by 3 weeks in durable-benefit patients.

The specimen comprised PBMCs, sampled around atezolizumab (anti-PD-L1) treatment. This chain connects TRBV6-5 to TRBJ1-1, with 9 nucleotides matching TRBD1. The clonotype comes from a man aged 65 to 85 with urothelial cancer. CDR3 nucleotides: TGTGCCAGCAGTTACTTGGGGACAGGGCGTGGAGCTTTCTTT. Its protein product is CASSYLGTGRGAFF.